This T cell receptor (beta chain) was identified during a study of immune evolution from preneoplasia to lung adenocarcinoma. Overall study: HLA loss of heterozygosity: roughly 6.6% AIS, 15% MIA, around 35% ADC, none AAH.

This CDR3 has 14 amino acids. Unmatched junction bases numbered 9, after V lost 5 bases and J lost 6 bases. Germline V gene lookup returns CDR1 MNHEY and CDR2 SMNVEV (reference sequence). Patients had resection in Japan or China between about 2013 and 2017. Histologic diagnosis was independently verified by two lung pathologists. Premalignant or tumor cells were enriched by macro-dissection after pathologic assessment. Data came from immunoSEQ multiplex PCR; TCRdb stores just in-frame clones and leaves some out. The sample has about 9,600 clones; around 78% are singletons. This TCR was recovered from a person aged 65 to 79 with lung adenocarcinoma. Sequenced sample: FFPE minimally invasive lung adenocarcinoma tissue. The gene calls are TRBV27 and TRBJ2-7, with 8 positions matching TRBD1. The CDR3 loop reads CASSAWDRYSEQYF. In nucleotides, the CDR3 is TGTGCCAGCAGTGCCTGGGACAGGTATTCCGAGCAGTACTTC.